The 25 T cell receptor beta chains presented below share a single source sample, sequenced in a study of shared clonotypes between healthy human individuals. The method was immunoSEQ multiplex PCR; TCRdb's version includes in-frame clones alone and lacks a portion of them. The table lists roughly 2.4 million clones, under 97% of them singletons. The specimen was naive CD4+ T cells sorted from blood. Subset of the sample: CD45RA+ positively selected. Source of these receptors: a man younger than 30 in good health.

The gene calls are TRBV5-1 and TRBJ1-2; D uncertain. This CDR3 spans 15 amino acids. CDR1 and CDR2 from the germline V gene are SGHRS and YFSETQ. V was cut by 0 bases and J by 3 bases, with 12 bases left in between. This chain's CDR3 is CASSLDPGRDYGYTF. The CDR3 bases are TGCGCCAGCAGCTTGGATCCGGGTCGGGACTATGGCTACACCTTC.

The chain is built from TRBV28 and TRBJ1-5; D ambiguous. The CDR3 contains 13 residues. V lost 8 bases and J lost 8, with 16 bases in between. Germline V gene lookup returns CDR1 MDHEN and CDR2 SYDVKM. In nucleotides, the CDR3 is TGTGCCAGCCGTCAAGGCAGGCTGGAGCCCCAGCATTTT. This sequence encodes CASRQGRLEPQHF. The complete variable domain, with remaining parts taken from reference TRBV28 and TRBJ1-5, reads DVKVTQSSRYLVKRTGEKVFLECVQDMDHENMFWYRQDPGLGLRLIYFSYDVKMKEKGDIPEGYSVSREKKERFSLILESASTNQTSMYLCASRQGRLEPQHFGDGTRLSIL.

The chain couples TRBV5-1 to TRBJ1-2; no firm D call. V shed 6 bases and J shed 5 bases, with 17 bases lying between them. Germline loops: CDR1 SGHRS, CDR2 YFSETQ. The CDR3 length is 14 residues. The CDR3 DNA reads as TGCGCCAGCACCTCCGAATGGGGTGGGTATGGCTACACCTTC. This sequence encodes CASTSEWGGYGYTF.

The gene calls are TRBV19 and TRBJ2-7; tentatively, D is TRBD1 (6 bases). Trimming removed 3 bases from V and 4 bases from J, with 10 bases in between. CDR1 LNHDA and CDR2 SQIVND come from the germline V gene (reference sequence). The CDR3 totals 13 residues. The CDR3 sequence is CASSIPGQYEQYF. In DNA form, the CDR3 reads TGTGCCAGTAGTATCCCCGGACAGTACGAGCAGTACTTC. Full variable domain (rest looked up from reference TRBV19 and TRBJ2-7): DGGITQSPKYLFRKEGQNVTLSCEQNLNHDAMYWYRQDPGQGLRLIYYSQIVNDFQKGDIAEGYSVSREKKESFPLTVTSAQKNPTAFYLCASSIPGQYEQYFGPGTRLTVT.

The V call is TRBV5-1, the J call TRBJ1-1; 7 bases line up with TRBD1. CDR1 SGHRS and CDR2 YFSETQ come from the germline V gene. The CDR3 sequence is 14 residues long. V lost 3 bases to trimming and J lost 2 bases; unmatched junction nucleotides: 4. The CDR3 sequence is CASSSDRINTEAFF. The CDR3 DNA sequence: TGCGCCAGCAGCTCGGACAGGATTAACACTGAAGCTTTCTTT.

Comment on this clone: Other DNA sequences in this specimen translate into the identical CDR3. The chain couples TRBV6-1 to TRBJ1-2, with 8 positions matching TRBD1. V shed 1 base, J shed 2 bases, and the junction held 0 bases outside the gene matches. This CDR3 spans 14 amino acids. CDR1 is MNHNS and CDR2 is SASEGT in the germline V gene. The CDR3 reads CASSEGTGNYGYTF. The CDR3 coding sequence is TGTGCCAGCAGTGAAGGGACAGGGAACTATGGCTACACCTTC.

V is TRBV5-4 and J is TRBJ2-7; no clear D gene. The V gene's germline CDR1 is SGHNT and CDR2 YYREEE (reference sequence). The CDR3 runs 16 residues. The V and J ends lost 1 base and 2 bases respectively, with 16 bases between them. CDR3 nucleotide sequence: TGTGCCAGCAGCTTGTCGACGCCTCTTGGACCCTACGAGCAGTACTTC. Residues: CASSLSTPLGPYEQYF.

J is TRBJ2-1 and V is TRBV7-9; 7 bases are shared with TRBD2. Germline V CDR1 and CDR2: SEHNR, FQNEAQ (reference sequence). The CDR3 is made up of 14 amino acids. The ends lost 5 bases at V and 2 bases at J; junction bases unmatched: 3. The CDR3 loop reads CASSRGLAYNEQFF. Written as DNA, the CDR3 is TGTGCCAGCAGCCGCGGACTAGCCTACAATGAGCAGTTCTTC.

The V call is TRBV5-1, the J call TRBJ1-4; the match to TRBD1 covers 7 bases. CDR1 is SGHRS, CDR2 YFSETQ, per germline. The CDR3 spans 14 residues. V lost 2 bases to trimming and J lost 5 bases; unmatched junction nucleotides: 3. This CDR3 reads CASSFGTENEKLFF. CDR3 nucleotides: TGCGCCAGCAGCTTCGGGACAGAGAATGAAAAACTGTTTTTT. The whole variable domain, filled in from reference TRBV5-1 and TRBJ1-4, reads KAGVTQTPRYLIKTRGQQVTLSCSPISGHRSVSWYQQTPGQGLQFLFEYFSETQRNKGNFPGRFSGRQFSNSRSEMNVSTLELGDSALYLCASSFGTENEKLFFGSGTQLSVL.

This chain links TRBV6-6 with TRBJ2-5; 9 nucleotides align to TRBD1. V shed 5 bases and J 7 bases; nucleotides not matched to a gene: 14. The CDR3 spans 16 residues. Germline V CDR1 and CDR2: MNHNY, SVGAGI (reference sequence). Written as DNA, the CDR3 is TGTGCCAGCAGTAACGTGGTACAGGGGGCAGCGGGGACCCAGTACTTC. Encoded protein: CASSNVVQGAAGTQYF.

This clone was seen just once. The rearrangement uses TRBV13 and TRBJ2-7, with D unresolved. The CDR3 extends over 13 amino acids. V lost 0 bases and J 2 bases, leaving 5 bases between the germline ends. In germline, CDR1 is PRHDT, CDR2 FYEKMQ (reference sequence). DNA of the CDR3: TGTGCCAGCAGCTTAGGCCCGACCTACGAGCAGTACTTC. Its protein is CASSLGPTYEQYF.

A remark on this clone: In the same sample, other DNA sequences code for this CDR3. The chain employs TRBV6-5 and TRBJ2-7; 10 positions agree with TRBD1. The CDR3 length is 14 residues. The germline CDR1 and CDR2 sequences are MNHEY and SVGAGI. J lost 2 bases, V lost 6 bases, and 4 bases had no gene match. The CDR3 bases are TGTGCCAGCAGGAGACAGGGGGCCCCCTACGAGCAGTACTTC. Encoded protein: CASRRQGAPYEQYF.

The V call is TRBV6-1, the J call TRBJ1-4; possibly TRBD1 for D (6 bases). Germline CDR1 and CDR2: MNHNS and SASEGT. The CDR3 length is 12 residues. With 7 bases removed from V and 14 bases from J, the gap between germline ends came to 17 bases. The CDR3 DNA is TGTGCCAGCACCGAAGCGGGGGGCTTCCTGTTTTTT. It is translated as CASTEAGGFLFF.

The chain combines TRBV7-9 with TRBJ2-3; D perhaps matches TRBD1 (6 bases). Germline V lookup: CDR1 SEHNR, CDR2 FQNEAQ (reference sequence). The ends were cut back, 1 base at V and 6 bases at J, with 14 bases in the middle. There are 15 residues in the CDR3. The CDR3 bases are TGTGCCAGCAGCTTAGGATCAGGGGTTGCCGATACGCAGTATTTT. Its protein product is CASSLGSGVADTQYF.

The rearrangement joins TRBV29-1 to TRBJ1-1; TRBD1 agrees at 8 bases. Trimming at V came to 7 bases and at J to 3 bases, leaving 13 bases not matched to a gene. Germline V lookup: CDR1 SQVTM, CDR2 ANQGSEA. The CDR3 is 15 amino acids. CDR3 in DNA: TGCAGCGGCTACACCCTACAGGGGGGGTACACTGAAGCTTTCTTT. It encodes CSGYTLQGGYTEAFF.

The chain links TRBV2 to TRBJ2-1; a weak D match, TRBD1 (5 bases). The V gene's germline CDR1 is SNHLY and CDR2 FYNNEI. This CDR3 comprises 13 residues. The V end lost 10 bases, the J end lost 4 bases, and 14 bases lay between the germline ends. Written as DNA, the CDR3 is TGTGCCACAGCCGGTCAGGGTTACAATGAGCAGTTCTTC. Residues: CATAGQGYNEQFF.

The chain recombines TRBV25-1 with TRBJ2-3; D unclear. Trimming left V 2 bases short and J 10 bases short, with 13 bases between. The CDR3 contains 13 residues. Germline CDR1 reads MGHDK; CDR2 reads SYGVNS. CDR3 amino acids: CASSERLLAAQYF. The CDR3 nucleotides read TGTGCCAGCAGTGAACGTTTGTTGGCTGCGCAGTATTTT.

This sequence joins TRBV7-8 and TRBJ2-7; TRBD2 aligns across 11 bases. Trimming took 5 bases from V and 3 from J; bases not matched to a gene: 9. Germline V CDR1 and CDR2: SGHVS, FQNEAQ. The CDR3 covers 16 residues. The CDR3 reads CASSPTSGVTFYEQYF. CDR3 coding DNA: TGTGCCAGCAGCCCGACTAGCGGGGTTACGTTCTACGAGCAGTACTTC.

DNA for the CDR3: TGTGCCAGCTCACCGGCCGGCACAGGGGATTACACTGAAGCTTTCTTT. It yields the protein CASSPAGTGDYTEAFF. The rearrangement joins TRBV18 to TRBJ1-1; TRBD1 aligns across 7 bases. CDR1 and CDR2 (germline): KGHSH, LQKENI. The CDR3 is 16 residues long. Trimming at V came to 3 bases and at J to 3 bases, leaving 10 bases not matched to a gene.

The gene calls are TRBV6-1 and TRBJ1-2; no firm D call. V was trimmed by 2 bases and J by 7 bases, leaving 11 bases between them. Germline V gene sequence: CDR1 MNHNS, CDR2 SASEGT. The CDR3 runs to 13 residues. CDR3 in amino acids: CASSESGSGGYTF. The CDR3 DNA reads TGTGCCAGCAGTGAATCTGGGTCAGGTGGCTACACCTTC.

V is TRBV11-2 and J is TRBJ1-6; D may be TRBD1 (6 bases). The length of the CDR3 is 14 residues. The germline V and J ends were trimmed by 2 bases and 11 bases, with 13 bases remaining between them. Looked up from germline, CDR1 is SGHAT and CDR2 is FQNNGV. The CDR3 reads CASSLQQGRTPLHF. In DNA, the CDR3 is TGTGCCAGCAGCTTACAACAGGGACGGACACCCCTCCACTTT.

Note on this clone: The same CDR3 also results from other DNA sequences found in this sample. This chain joins TRBV5-1 and TRBJ1-2; no clear D gene. Germline V lookup: CDR1 SGHRS, CDR2 YFSETQ. Trimming stripped 4 bases from V and 1 base from J, with 8 bases between. This CDR3 is 13 amino acids long. The CDR3 loop is CASSTDGNYGYTF. The CDR3 nucleotides are TGCGCCAGCAGCACCGACGGTAACTATGGCTACACCTTC.

The count of this clone is one. V usage is TRBV2 and J usage is TRBJ2-7, with a possible D match to TRBD2 (7 bases). Germline values: CDR1 SNHLY, CDR2 FYNNEI. V lost 6 bases and J lost 5, with 20 bases in between. This CDR3 region has 15 residues. CDR3 sequence (DNA): TGTGCCAGCAGGCCGGGCGGGGGCTCCTTCGACGAGCAGTACTTC. Translating gives CASRPGGGSFDEQYF.

This chain uses TRBV9 with TRBJ2-7; 9 nucleotides line up with TRBD2. After removal of 0 bases from V and 9 bases from J, the junction contained 10 bases not matched to a gene. CDR3 length: 15 amino acids. CDR1 is SGDLS, CDR2 YYNGEE, per germline. The CDR3 loop is CASSVGEAGGRGQYF. Written as DNA, the CDR3 is TGTGCCAGCAGCGTAGGGGAAGCGGGAGGTCGAGGGCAGTACTTC.

This rearrangement joins TRBV7-2 to TRBJ2-2; 12 bases line up with TRBD1. This CDR3 contains 15 residues. Per the germline V gene, CDR1 is SGHTA and CDR2 is FQGNSA. The junction had 0 bases not matched to a gene; V was cut back by 4 bases and J by 3 bases. The CDR3 sequence: CASSWDRGHTGELFF. CDR3 bases: TGTGCCAGCAGCTGGGACAGGGGGCACACCGGGGAGCTGTTTTTT.